Presented here are 7 T cell receptor beta chains from one specimen sequenced in a study of T cell changes during pregnancy in multiple sclerosis. Using immunoSEQ multiplex PCR, the repertoire was profiled, and TCRdb retains in-frame clones only, with some absent. The sample contains around 95,000 clones, 80% to 95% of which appear only once. The sample consisted of peripheral blood, taken after pregnancy. These receptors were taken from a female donor with multiple sclerosis, enrolled in a pregnancy study.

The rearrangement joins TRBV7-2 to TRBJ2-2, with 9 nucleotides matching TRBD1. The V and J ends lost 1 base and 0 bases, in that order; junction bases with no gene match: 3. Germline CDR1 SGHTA, CDR2 FQGNSA. This CDR3 has 17 amino acids. The CDR3 loop reads CASSLDRGQPNTGELFF. The CDR3 DNA reads as TGTGCCAGCAGCTTAGACAGGGGGCAACCGAACACCGGGGAGCTGTTTTTT. The entire variable domain, with the rest obtained from reference TRBV7-2 and TRBJ2-2, is as follows: GAGVSQSPSNKVTEKGKDVELRCDPISGHTALYWYRQSLGQGLEFLIYFQGNSAPDKSGLPSDRFSAERTGGSVSTLTIQRTQQEDSAVYLCASSLDRGQPNTGELFFGEGSRLTVL.

This chain uses TRBV15 with TRBJ2-7; tentatively, D is TRBD2 (6 bases). The germline V gene has CDR1 LNHNV and CDR2 YYDKDF (reference sequence). V was trimmed by 3 bases and J by 1 base, leaving 13 bases between them. The CDR3 is 15 residues long. Written as DNA, the CDR3 is TGTGCCACCAGCAGGGAATCCGGACTATCCTACGAGCAGTACTTC. Amino acids: CATSRESGLSYEQYF.

This chain uses TRBV19 with TRBJ2-1; TRBD2 aligns across 7 bases. V was pared by 5 bases and J by 3 bases, with 7 bases of the junction left unmatched. Per germline, CDR1 LNHDA and CDR2 SQIVND (reference sequence). The length of the CDR3 is 15 residues. CDR3 bases: TGTGCCAGTAGTTTAGGGCTAGCGGTCTACAATGAGCAGTTCTTC. It specifies CASSLGLAVYNEQFF.

This chain uses TRBV7-9 with TRBJ2-7, with a possible D match to TRBD2 (7 bases). This CDR3 comprises 16 residues. Germline V gene lookup returns CDR1 SEHNR and CDR2 FQNEAQ (reference sequence). Trimming shortened V by 6 bases and J by 0 bases, and 18 bases separated the two germline ends. This CDR3 is CASRPRGGPNSYEQYF. The CDR3 DNA reads as TGTGCCAGCAGGCCGAGGGGGGGCCCTAACTCCTACGAGCAGTACTTC. The variable domain in full, with the rest retrieved from reference TRBV7-9 and TRBJ2-7, is DTGVSQNPRHKITKRGQNVTFRCDPISEHNRLYWYRQTLGQGPEFLTYFQNEAQLEKSRLLSDRFSAERPKGSFSTLEIQRTEQGDSAMYLCASRPRGGPNSYEQYFGPGTRLTVT.

The J gene is TRBJ2-1, the V gene TRBV7-7; 11 nucleotides agree with TRBD2. Germline trimming cut 5 bases from V and 5 bases from J; bases unmatched to any gene: 5. There are 15 residues in the CDR3. Germline V gene lookup returns CDR1 SSHAT and CDR2 FNYEAQ (reference sequence). CDR3 nucleotides: TGTGCCAGCAGCCTACTAGCGGGGGAAAACAATGAGCAGTTCTTC. Protein sequence: CASSLLAGENNEQFF.

The chain couples TRBV6-4 to TRBJ2-2; 7 nucleotides align to TRBD1. This CDR3 is built from 14 residues. CDR1 is MRHNA, CDR2 SNTAGT, per germline. V dropped 6 bases and J dropped 1; count of bases not matched to a gene: 2. CDR3 in amino acids: CASRGDRNTGELFF. The CDR3 nucleotides read TGTGCCAGCAGAGGGGACAGGAACACCGGGGAGCTGTTTTTT.

The chain recombines TRBV30 with TRBJ2-1; 7 bases agree with TRBD2. This CDR3 spans 16 amino acids. The trim removed 0 bases at V and 1 base at J, leaving 6 bases unmatched. Germline assignment: CDR1 GTSNPN and CDR2 SVGIG (reference sequence). Here the CDR3 reads CAWSVFSGHSYNEQFF. The CDR3 DNA reads as TGTGCCTGGAGTGTATTTAGCGGGCATTCCTACAATGAGCAGTTCTTC.